A selection of T cell receptor beta chains follows, all from one sample in a study of cytotoxic CD8 clonotypes in ibrutinib-treated CLL. Measured with immunoSEQ multiplex PCR; TCRdb has only the in-frame clones, and not every one. The table lists some 200,000 clones, 70% to 75% of them singletons, with roughly 5.8% in the top ten. The source material was PBMCs, sampled after 12 months of ibrutinib treatment. These TCRs come from a human donor with chronic lymphocytic leukemia. The CDR3 runs from the conserved cysteine through the conserved F or W. A D gene is named only where the DNA matches it firmly. The listing skips clone size in some rows; elsewhere it reads once, few, many or a size class.

NA	TRBV7-2	NA	TRBJ1-5	TGTGCCAGCAGCCCGGAGGTCAATAGCAATCAGCCCCAGCATTTT	CASSPEVNSNQPQHF
NA	TRBV30	NA	TRBJ1-2	TGTGCCTGGAGTGTACACAGCTATGGCTACACCTTC	CAWSVHSYGYTF
NA	TRBV2	NA	TRBJ2-3	TGTGCCAGCAGTGAGACACTGGATACGCAGTATTTT	CASSETLDTQYF
NA	TRBV29-1	TRBD2	TRBJ2-3	TGCAGCGTTGAAGCCCCCCTACTAGCGGACACAGATACGCAGTATTTT	CSVEAPLLADTDTQYF
once	TRBV5-8	NA	TRBJ1-2	TGTGCCAGCAATGAAGCCATCACTAACTATGGCTACACCTTC	CASNEAITNYGYTF
NA	TRBV19	TRBD1	TRBJ2-3	TGTGCCGTAAGGGACAGGGGTCGCCCACACCTTTCTAGCACAGATACGCAGTATTTT	CAVRDRGRPHLSSTDTQYF
NA	TRBV9	TRBD1	TRBJ1-2	TGTGCCAGCAGCGCACGACAGGGGGCAGGTAGTGGCTACACCTTC	CASSARQGAGSGYTF
NA	TRBV6-1	NA	TRBJ2-7	TGTGCCAGCAGAATAAGGGGGTCAGACGAGCAGTACTTC	CASRIRGSDEQYF
NA	TRBV28	NA	TRBJ1-5	TGTGCCAGCAGTTTAATGGCCCGTAGCGGCAATCAGCCCCAGCATTTT	CASSLMARSGNQPQHF
NA	TRBV6-5	NA	TRBJ2-7	TGTGCCAGCAGTTATTCGCACCCTAGCTCCTACGAGCAGTACTTC	CASSYSHPSSYEQYF
few	TRBV14	NA	TRBJ1-2	TGTGCCAGCAGCCCCCTACAGGGCAGGGGCTACACCTTC	CASSPLQGRGYTF
NA	TRBV19	NA	TRBJ2-3	TGTGCCAGTAGTAGAAAGGGGGATACGCAGTATTTT	CASSRKGDTQYF
NA	TRBV6-8	NA	TRBJ2-7	TGTGCCAGCAGTTCTCCTAGACAGTGGGACGAGCAGTACTTC	CASSSPRQWDEQYF
NA	TRBV6-5	NA	TRBJ1-3	TGTGCCAGCAGTTACTCGGGGGCGAACACCATATATTTT	CASSYSGANTIYF
NA	TRBV9	TRBD2	TRBJ2-2	TGTGCCAGCAGCCCAAGCGGGGTTCACACCGGGGAGCTGTTTTTT	CASSPSGVHTGELFF
few	TRBV2	NA	TRBJ1-5	TGTGCCAGCACTCAGGGAGGGACTAGCAATCAGCCCCAGCATTTT	CASTQGGTSNQPQHF